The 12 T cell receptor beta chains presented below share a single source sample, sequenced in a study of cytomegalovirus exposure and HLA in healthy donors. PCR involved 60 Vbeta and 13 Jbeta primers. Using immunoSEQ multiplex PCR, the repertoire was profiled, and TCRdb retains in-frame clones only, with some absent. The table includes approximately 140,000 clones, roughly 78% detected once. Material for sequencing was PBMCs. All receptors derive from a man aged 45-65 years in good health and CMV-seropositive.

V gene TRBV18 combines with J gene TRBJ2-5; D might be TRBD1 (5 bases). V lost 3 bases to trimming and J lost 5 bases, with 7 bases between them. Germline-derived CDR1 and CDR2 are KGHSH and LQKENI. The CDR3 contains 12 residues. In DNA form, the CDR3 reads TGTGCCAGCTCACCGGCAGGGGAGACCCAGTACTTC. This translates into CASSPAGETQYF.

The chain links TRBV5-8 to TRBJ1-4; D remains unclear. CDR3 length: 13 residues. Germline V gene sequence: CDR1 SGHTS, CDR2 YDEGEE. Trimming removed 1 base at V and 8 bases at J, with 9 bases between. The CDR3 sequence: CASSLRTTEKLFF. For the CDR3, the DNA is TGTGCCAGCAGCTTGCGGACTACAGAAAAACTGTTTTTT.

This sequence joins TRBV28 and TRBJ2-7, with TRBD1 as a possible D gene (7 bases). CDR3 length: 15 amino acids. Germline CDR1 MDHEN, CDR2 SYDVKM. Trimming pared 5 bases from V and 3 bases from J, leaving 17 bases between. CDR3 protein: CASSAQSRGVYEQYF. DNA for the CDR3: TGTGCCAGCAGTGCCCAGAGCAGGGGGGTCTACGAGCAGTACTTC.

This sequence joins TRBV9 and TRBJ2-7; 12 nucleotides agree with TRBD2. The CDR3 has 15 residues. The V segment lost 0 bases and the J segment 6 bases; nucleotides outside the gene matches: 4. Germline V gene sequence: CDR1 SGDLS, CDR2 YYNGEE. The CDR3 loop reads CASSVELAGGTEQYF. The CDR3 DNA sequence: TGTGCCAGCAGCGTAGAACTAGCGGGAGGAACCGAGCAGTACTTC.

CDR3 DNA sequence: TGCGCCAGCGGACCTTTGGGCGGGAGCCGGGTAGAGACCCAGTACTTC. Translated, it gives CASGPLGGSRVETQYF. The rearrangement joins TRBV5-1 to TRBJ2-5; 7 nucleotides align to TRBD2. Trimming cost V 7 bases and J 4 bases; bases outside gene matches: 16. Germline assignment: CDR1 SGHRS and CDR2 YFSETQ. This CDR3 is built from 16 residues.

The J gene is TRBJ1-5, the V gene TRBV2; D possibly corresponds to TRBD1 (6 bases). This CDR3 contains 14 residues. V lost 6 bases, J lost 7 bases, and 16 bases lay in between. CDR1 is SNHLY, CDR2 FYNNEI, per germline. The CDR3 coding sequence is TGTGCCAGCAGATGGGAAGGGGGTGGGCAGCCCCAGCATTTT. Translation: CASRWEGGGQPQHF.

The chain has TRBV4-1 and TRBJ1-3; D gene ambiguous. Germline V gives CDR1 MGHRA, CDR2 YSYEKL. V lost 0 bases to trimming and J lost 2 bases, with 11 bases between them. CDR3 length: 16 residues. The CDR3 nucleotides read TGCGCCAGCAGCCAAGATCCGGGGATAGCTGGAAACACCATATATTTT. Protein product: CASSQDPGIAGNTIYF.

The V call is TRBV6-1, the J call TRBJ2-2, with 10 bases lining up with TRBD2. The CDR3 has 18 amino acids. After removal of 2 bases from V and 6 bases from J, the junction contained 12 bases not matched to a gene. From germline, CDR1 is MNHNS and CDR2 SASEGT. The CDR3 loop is CASSEPFGLAGVPGELFF. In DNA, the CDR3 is TGTGCCAGCAGTGAACCCTTTGGGCTAGCGGGAGTACCCGGGGAGCTGTTTTTT.

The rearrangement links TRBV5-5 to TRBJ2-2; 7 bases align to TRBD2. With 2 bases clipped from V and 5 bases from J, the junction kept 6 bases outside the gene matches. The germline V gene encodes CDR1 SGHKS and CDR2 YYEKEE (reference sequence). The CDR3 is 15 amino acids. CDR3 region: CASSLSGIGTGELFF. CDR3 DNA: TGTGCCAGCAGCTTAAGCGGGATTGGGACCGGGGAGCTGTTTTTT.

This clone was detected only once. CDR3 loop: CASSARLAGGYNEQFF. The CDR3 bases are TGTGCCAGCAGCGCCCGACTAGCGGGAGGGTACAATGAGCAGTTCTTC. This chain joins TRBV5-4 and TRBJ2-1, with 14 bases fitting TRBD2. CDR3 size: 16 residues. The trim removed 4 bases at V and 4 bases at J, leaving 4 bases unmatched. CDR1 and CDR2 from the germline V gene are SGHNT and YYREEE (reference sequence).

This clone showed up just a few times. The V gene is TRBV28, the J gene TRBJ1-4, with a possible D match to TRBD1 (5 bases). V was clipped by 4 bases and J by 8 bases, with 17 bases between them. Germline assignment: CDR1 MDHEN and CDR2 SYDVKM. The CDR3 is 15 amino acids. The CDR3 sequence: CASSSYLGGREKLFF. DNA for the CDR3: TGTGCCAGCAGTTCATACCTGGGGGGGAGGGAAAAACTGTTTTTT.

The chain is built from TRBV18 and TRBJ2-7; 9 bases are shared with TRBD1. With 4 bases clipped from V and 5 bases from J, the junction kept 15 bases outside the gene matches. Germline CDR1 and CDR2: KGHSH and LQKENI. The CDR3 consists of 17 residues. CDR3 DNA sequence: TGTGCCAGCTCACTGAGTCTAAGGACAGGGGCCTTCCACGAGCAGTACTTC. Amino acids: CASSLSLRTGAFHEQYF.